These T cell receptor beta chains were read from a single sample in a study of chronic HIV infection and antiretroviral therapy. In TCRdb, the 5' RACE reads were re-called with MiXCR into one record per CDR3 protein. The sample has more than 40,000 distinct CDR3 sequences; approximately 19% are singletons. The sequenced material came from peripheral blood. These receptors all stem from an adult who had HIV and had not received antiretroviral therapy, or was an uninfected healthy control (not recorded which). Each CDR3 is given with its conserved first and last residue. D genes are given only for firm matches. A row's size may be missing; if present it is once, few, many or a size class.

clone_size	cdr3_length	v_call	d_call	j_call	cdr3_aa	cdr3_nt
-	16	TRBV5-1	TRBD2	TRBJ2-1	CASSPRTSPPYNEQFF	TGCGCCAGCAGCCCCCGGACTAGCCCCCCCTACAATGAGCAGTTCTTC
-	12	TRBV2	-	TRBJ1-2	CATSEVENGDTF	TGTGCCACCTCGGAGGTGGAAAATGGCGACACCTTC
few	12	TRBV10-3	TRBD1	TRBJ1-1	CAIRGDRDEAFF	TGTGCCATCAGGGGGGACAGGGATGAAGCTTTCTTT
few	14	TRBV20-1	-	TRBJ2-3	CSVLLARFTDTQYF	TGCAGCGTCCTACTAGCTAGGTTCACAGATACGCAGTATTTT
many	12	TRBV29-1	-	TRBJ1-2	CSAGGGGGGYTF	TGCAGCGCCGGTGGTGGCGGGGGTGGCTACACCTTC
few	16	TRBV14	TRBD1	TRBJ2-4	CASSLRQGDVENIQYF	TGTGCCAGCAGCCTTCGACAGGGGGATGTGGAAAACATTCAGTACTTC
few	12	TRBV2	TRBD2	TRBJ2-1	CASSILTSGKIF	TGTGCCAGCAGTATTCTGACTAGCGGGAAGATCTTC
few	12	TRBV20-1	TRBD2	TRBJ2-7	CSAIAGAYEQYF	TGCAGTGCTATAGCGGGAGCCTACGAGCAGTACTTC
few	16	TRBV5-6	TRBD2	TRBJ2-3	CASSSTGLAGEHTQYF	TGTGCCAGCAGCTCCACGGGACTAGCGGGAGAGCATACGCAGTATTTT
-	10	TRBV20-1	-	TRBJ2-1	CSQVYNEQFF	TGCAGTCAGGTATACAATGAGCAGTTCTTC
-	16	TRBV5-1	-	TRBJ2-2	CASSLPRDSRRGELFF	TGCGCCAGCAGTTTACCCCGGGACTCCCGAAGGGGGGAGCTGTTTTTT
few	13	TRBV30	-	TRBJ1-6	CAWMGGPNSPLHF	TGTGCCTGGATGGGGGGCCCTAATTCACCCCTCCACTTT
few	14	TRBV29-1	TRBD2	TRBJ2-7	CSVEVHSGKYEQYF	TGCAGCGTTGAAGTCCATAGCGGGAAGTACGAGCAGTACTTC
-	15	TRBV28	TRBD2	TRBJ2-7	CASSLPGGSSYEQYF	TGTGCCAGCAGTTTACCGGGGGGGAGCTCCTACGAGCAGTACTTC
few	16	TRBV10-3	-	TRBJ2-3	CAISGHSGFSTDTQYF	TGTGCCATCAGTGGGCACAGCGGGTTCAGCACAGATACGCAGTATTTT
-	13	TRBV28	-	TRBJ1-1	CASSLLGANEAFF	TGTGCCAGCAGTTTACTGGGGGCTAATGAAGCTTTCTTT